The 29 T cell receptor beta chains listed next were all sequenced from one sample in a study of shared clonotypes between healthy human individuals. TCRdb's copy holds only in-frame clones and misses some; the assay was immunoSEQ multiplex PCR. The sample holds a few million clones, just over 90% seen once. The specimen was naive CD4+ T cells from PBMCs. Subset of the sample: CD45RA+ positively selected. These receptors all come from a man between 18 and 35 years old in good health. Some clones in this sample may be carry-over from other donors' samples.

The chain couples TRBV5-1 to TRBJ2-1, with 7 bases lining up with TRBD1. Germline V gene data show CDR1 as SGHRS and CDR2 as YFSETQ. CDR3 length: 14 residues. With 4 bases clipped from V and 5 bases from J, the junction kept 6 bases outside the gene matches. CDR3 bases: TGCGCCAGCAGCACGGGGACAGTAAACAATGAGCAGTTCTTC. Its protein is CASSTGTVNNEQFF.

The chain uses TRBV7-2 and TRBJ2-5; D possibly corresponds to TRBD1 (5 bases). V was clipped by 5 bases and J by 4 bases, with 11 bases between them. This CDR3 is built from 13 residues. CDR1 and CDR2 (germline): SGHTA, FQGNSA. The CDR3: CASSPTRGETQYF. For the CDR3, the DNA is TGTGCCAGCAGCCCCACAAGGGGAGAGACCCAGTACTTC.

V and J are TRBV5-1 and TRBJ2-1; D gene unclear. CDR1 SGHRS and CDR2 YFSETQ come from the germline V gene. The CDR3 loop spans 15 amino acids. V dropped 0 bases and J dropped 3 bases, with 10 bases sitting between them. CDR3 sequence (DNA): TGCGCCAGCAGCTTGGCCGGGCGGAACTACAATGAGCAGTTCTTC. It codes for CASSLAGRNYNEQFF.

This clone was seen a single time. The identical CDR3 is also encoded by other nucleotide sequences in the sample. The CDR3 protein is CASSLPGPGNTIYF. In DNA, the CDR3 is TGTGCCAGCAGTTTACCGGGACCTGGAAACACCATATATTTT. V and J are TRBV28 and TRBJ1-3; D may be TRBD1 (5 bases). CDR3 size: 14 residues. Trimming shortened V by 2 bases and J by 2 bases, and 7 bases separated the two germline ends. From germline, CDR1 is MDHEN and CDR2 SYDVKM.

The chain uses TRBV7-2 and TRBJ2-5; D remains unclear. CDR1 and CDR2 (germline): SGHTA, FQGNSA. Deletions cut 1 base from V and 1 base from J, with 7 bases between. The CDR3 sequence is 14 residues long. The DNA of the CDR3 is TGTGCCAGCAGCTTAGGACGATCCCAAGAGACCCAGTACTTC. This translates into CASSLGRSQETQYF.

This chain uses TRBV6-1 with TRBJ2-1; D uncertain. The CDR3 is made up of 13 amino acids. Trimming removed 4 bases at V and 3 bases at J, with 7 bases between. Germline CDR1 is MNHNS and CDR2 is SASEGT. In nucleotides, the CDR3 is TGTGCCAGCAGTGTAGGTTTCTACAATGAGCAGTTCTTC. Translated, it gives CASSVGFYNEQFF.

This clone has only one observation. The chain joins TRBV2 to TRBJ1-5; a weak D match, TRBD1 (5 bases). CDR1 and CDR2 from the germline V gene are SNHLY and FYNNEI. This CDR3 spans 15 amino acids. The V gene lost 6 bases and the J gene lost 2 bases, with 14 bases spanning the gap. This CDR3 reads CASRRQGDGNQPQHF. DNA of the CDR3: TGTGCCAGCAGGCGGCAGGGCGATGGCAATCAGCCCCAGCATTTT.

Here the CDR3 reads CASKLAGYEQFF. As DNA, the CDR3 is TGTGCCAGCAAGCTTGCAGGGTACGAGCAGTTCTTC. The chain has TRBV5-8 and TRBJ2-1; TRBD1 might be the D (5 bases). With 6 bases removed from V and 10 bases from J, the gap between germline ends came to 14 bases. The CDR3 contains 12 residues. Looked up from germline, CDR1 is SGHTS and CDR2 is YDEGEE. Based on the CDR3 plus reference TRBV5-8 and TRBJ2-1, the full variable domain is EAGVTQSPTHLIKTRGQQATLRCSPISGHTSVYWYQQALGLGLQFLLWYDEGEERNRGNFPPRFSGRQFPNYSSELNVNALELEDSALYLCASKLAGYEQFFGPGTRLTVL.

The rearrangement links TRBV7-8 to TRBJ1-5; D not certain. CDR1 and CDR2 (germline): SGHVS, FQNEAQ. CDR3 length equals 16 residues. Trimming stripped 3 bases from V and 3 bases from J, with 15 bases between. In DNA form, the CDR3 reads TGTGCCAGCAGCTTTTTGGGCGTTAATAACAATCAGCCCCAGCATTTT. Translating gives CASSFLGVNNNQPQHF.

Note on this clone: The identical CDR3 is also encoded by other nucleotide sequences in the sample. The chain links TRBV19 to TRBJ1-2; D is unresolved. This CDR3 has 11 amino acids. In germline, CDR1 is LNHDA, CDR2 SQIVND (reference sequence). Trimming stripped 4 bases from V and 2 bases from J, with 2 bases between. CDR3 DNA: TGTGCCAGTAGTACGAACTATGGCTACACCTTC. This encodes CASSTNYGYTF. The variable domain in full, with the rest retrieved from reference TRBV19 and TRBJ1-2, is DGGITQSPKYLFRKEGQNVTLSCEQNLNHDAMYWYRQDPGQGLRLIYYSQIVNDFQKGDIAEGYSVSREKKESFPLTVTSAQKNPTAFYLCASSTNYGYTFGSGTRLTVV.

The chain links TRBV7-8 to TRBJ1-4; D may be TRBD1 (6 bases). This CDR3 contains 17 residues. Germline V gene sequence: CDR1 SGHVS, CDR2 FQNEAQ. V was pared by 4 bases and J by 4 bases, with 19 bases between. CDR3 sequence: CASSSGTTGRGNEKLFF. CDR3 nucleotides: TGTGCCAGCAGCTCCGGGACTACAGGGCGGGGTAATGAAAAACTGTTTTTT.

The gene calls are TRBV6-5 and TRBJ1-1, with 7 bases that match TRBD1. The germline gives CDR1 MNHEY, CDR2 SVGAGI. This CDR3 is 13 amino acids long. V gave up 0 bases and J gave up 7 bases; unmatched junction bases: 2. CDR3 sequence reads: CASSYSTGFEAFF. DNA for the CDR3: TGTGCCAGCAGTTACTCGACAGGGTTTGAAGCTTTCTTT.

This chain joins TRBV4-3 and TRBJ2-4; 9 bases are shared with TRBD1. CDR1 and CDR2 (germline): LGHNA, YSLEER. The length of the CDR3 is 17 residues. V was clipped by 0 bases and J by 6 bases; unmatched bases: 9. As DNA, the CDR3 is TGCGCCAGCAGCCAAGACCCCCTGGGACAGGGTAGAAACATTCAGTACTTC. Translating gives CASSQDPLGQGRNIQYF.

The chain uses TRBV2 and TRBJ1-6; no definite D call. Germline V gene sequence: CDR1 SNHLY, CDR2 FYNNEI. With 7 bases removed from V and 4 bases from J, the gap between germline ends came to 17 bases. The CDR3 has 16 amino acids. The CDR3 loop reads CASILGFGHYNSPLHF. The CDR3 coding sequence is TGTGCCAGCATCCTAGGCTTTGGGCATTATAATTCACCCCTCCACTTT.

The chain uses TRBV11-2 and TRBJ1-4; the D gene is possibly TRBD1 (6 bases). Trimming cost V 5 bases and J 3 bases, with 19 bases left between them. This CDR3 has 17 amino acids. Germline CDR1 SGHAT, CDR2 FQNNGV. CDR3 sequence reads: CASSVASNRAANEKLFF. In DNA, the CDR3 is TGTGCCAGCAGCGTAGCCTCCAACAGGGCAGCTAATGAAAAACTGTTTTTT.

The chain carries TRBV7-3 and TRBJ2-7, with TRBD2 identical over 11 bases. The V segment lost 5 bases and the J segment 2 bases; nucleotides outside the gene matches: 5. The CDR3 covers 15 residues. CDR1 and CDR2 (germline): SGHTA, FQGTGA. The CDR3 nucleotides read TGTGCCAGCAGCCCTAAACTAGCGGGAGCCTACGAGCAGTACTTC. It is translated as CASSPKLAGAYEQYF.

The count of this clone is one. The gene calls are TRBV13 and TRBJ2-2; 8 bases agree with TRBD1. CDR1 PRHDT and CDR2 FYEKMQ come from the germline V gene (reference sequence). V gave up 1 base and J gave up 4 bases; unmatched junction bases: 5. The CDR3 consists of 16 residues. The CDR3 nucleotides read TGTGCCAGCAGCTTAGCAAGGACAGGGAGCACCGGGGAGCTGTTTTTT. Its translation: CASSLARTGSTGELFF.

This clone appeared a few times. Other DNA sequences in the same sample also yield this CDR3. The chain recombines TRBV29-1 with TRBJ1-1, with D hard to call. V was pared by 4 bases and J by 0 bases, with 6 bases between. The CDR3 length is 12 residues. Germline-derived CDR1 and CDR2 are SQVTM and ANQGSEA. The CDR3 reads CSVGGMNTEAFF. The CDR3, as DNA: TGCAGCGTTGGGGGAATGAACACTGAAGCTTTCTTT.

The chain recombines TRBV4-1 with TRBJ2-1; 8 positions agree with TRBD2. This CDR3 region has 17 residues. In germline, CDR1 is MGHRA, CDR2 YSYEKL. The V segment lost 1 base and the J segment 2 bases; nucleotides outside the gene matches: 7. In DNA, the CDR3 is TGCGCCAGCAGCCAAGCCCCCACTAGCGGCGCCTACAATGAGCAGTTCTTC. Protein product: CASSQAPTSGAYNEQFF.

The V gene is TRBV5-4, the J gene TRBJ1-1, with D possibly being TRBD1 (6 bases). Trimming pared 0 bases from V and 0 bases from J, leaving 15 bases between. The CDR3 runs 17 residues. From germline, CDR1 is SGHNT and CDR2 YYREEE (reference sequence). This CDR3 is CASSLVRGPTLNTEAFF. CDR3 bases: TGTGCCAGCAGCTTGGTCAGGGGCCCCACCCTGAACACTGAAGCTTTCTTT.

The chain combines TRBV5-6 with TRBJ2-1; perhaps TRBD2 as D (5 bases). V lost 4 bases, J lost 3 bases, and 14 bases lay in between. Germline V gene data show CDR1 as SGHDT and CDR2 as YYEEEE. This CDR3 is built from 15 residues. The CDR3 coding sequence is TGTGCCAGCAGCGGTGGACGGGGAAACTACAATGAGCAGTTCTTC. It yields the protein CASSGGRGNYNEQFF.

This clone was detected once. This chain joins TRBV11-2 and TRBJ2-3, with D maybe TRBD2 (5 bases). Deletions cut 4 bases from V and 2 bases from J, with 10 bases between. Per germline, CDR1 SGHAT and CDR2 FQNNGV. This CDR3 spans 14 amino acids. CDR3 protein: CASSYGLFTDTQYF. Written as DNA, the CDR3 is TGTGCCAGCAGCTACGGACTGTTCACAGATACGCAGTATTTT.

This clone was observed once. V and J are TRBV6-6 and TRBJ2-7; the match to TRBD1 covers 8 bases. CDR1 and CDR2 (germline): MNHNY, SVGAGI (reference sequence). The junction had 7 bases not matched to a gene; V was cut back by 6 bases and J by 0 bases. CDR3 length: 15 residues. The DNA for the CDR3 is TGTGCCAGCAGGGAATCGACAGGGGACTCCTACGAGCAGTACTTC. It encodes CASRESTGDSYEQYF.

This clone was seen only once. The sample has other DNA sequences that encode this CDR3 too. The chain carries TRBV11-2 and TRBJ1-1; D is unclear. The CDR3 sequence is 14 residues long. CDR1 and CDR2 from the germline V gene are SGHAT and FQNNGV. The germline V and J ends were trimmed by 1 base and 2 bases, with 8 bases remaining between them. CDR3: CASSLAPANTEAFF. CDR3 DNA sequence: TGTGCCAGCAGCTTAGCGCCAGCCAACACTGAAGCTTTCTTT.

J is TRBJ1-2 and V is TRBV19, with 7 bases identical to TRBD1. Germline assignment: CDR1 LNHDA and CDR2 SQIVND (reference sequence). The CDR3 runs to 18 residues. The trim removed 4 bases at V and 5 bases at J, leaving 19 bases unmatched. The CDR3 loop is CASSTPSAAAGGRYGYTF. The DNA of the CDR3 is TGTGCCAGTAGTACTCCTTCGGCAGCAGCAGGGGGACGATATGGCTACACCTTC.

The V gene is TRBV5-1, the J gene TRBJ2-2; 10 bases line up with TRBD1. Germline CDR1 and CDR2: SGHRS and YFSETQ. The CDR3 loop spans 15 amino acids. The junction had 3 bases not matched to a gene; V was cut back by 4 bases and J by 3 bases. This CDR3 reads CASSPGQGDTGELFF. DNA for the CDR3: TGCGCCAGCAGCCCTGGACAGGGGGACACCGGGGAGCTGTTTTTT.

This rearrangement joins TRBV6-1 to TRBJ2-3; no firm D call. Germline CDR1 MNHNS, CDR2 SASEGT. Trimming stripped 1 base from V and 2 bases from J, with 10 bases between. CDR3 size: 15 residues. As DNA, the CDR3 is TGTGCCAGCAGTGAAGTGGCAGCTGACACAGATACGCAGTATTTT. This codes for CASSEVAADTDTQYF.

CDR3 nucleotide sequence: TGCGCCAGCAGCCCAGGGACCCTCGAAGCGAATGAAAAACTGTTTTTT. Translation gives CASSPGTLEANEKLFF. This chain connects TRBV5-1 to TRBJ1-4; the D gene is possibly TRBD1 (5 bases). V was trimmed by 4 bases and J by 5 bases, leaving 18 bases between them. This CDR3 region has 16 residues. In germline, CDR1 is SGHRS, CDR2 YFSETQ.

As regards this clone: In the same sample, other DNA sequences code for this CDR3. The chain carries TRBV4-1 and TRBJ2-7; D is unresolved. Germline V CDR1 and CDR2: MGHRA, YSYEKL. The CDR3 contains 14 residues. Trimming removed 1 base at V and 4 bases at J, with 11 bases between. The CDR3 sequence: CASSQGALSYEQYF. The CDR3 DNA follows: TGCGCCAGCAGCCAAGGAGCCCTTAGTTACGAGCAGTACTTC.